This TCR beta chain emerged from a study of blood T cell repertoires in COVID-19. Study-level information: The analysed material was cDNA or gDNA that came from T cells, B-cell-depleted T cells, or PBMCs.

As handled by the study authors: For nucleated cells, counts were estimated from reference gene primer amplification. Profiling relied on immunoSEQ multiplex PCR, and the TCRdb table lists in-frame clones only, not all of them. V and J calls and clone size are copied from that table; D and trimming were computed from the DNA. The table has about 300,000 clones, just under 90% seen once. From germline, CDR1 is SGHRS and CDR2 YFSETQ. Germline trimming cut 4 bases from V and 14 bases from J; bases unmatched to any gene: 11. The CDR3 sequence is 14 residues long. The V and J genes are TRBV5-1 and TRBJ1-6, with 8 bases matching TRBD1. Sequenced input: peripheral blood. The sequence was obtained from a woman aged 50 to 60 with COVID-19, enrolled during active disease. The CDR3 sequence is CASSQGTGLRTLHF. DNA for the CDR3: TGCGCCAGCAGCCAAGGGACAGGACTTAGGACCCTCCACTTT.